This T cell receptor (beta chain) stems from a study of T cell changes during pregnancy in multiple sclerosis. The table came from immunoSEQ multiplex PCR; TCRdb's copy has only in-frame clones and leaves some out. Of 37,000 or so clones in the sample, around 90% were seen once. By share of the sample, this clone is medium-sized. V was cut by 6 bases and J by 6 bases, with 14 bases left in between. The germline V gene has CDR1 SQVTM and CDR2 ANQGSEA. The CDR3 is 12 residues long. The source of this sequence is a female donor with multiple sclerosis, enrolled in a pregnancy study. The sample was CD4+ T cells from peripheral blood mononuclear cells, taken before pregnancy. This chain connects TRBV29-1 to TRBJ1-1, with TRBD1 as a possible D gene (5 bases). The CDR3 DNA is TGCAGCGTCGCTGCCCAAGGGGCTGAAGCTTTCTTT. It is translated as CSVAAQGAEAFF. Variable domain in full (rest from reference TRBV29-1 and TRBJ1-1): SAVISQKPSRDICQRGTSLTIQCQVDSQVTMMFWYRQQPGQSLTLIATANQGSEATYESGFVIDKFPISRPNLTFSTLTVSNMSPEDSSIYLCSVAAQGAEAFFGQGTRLTVV.